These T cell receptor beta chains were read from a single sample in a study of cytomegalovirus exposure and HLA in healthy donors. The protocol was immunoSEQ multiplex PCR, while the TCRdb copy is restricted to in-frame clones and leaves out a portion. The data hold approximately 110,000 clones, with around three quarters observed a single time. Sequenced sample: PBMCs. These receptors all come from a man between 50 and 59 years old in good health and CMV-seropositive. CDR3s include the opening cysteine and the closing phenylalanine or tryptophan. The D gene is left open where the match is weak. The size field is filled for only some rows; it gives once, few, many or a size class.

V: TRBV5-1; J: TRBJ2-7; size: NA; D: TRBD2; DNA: TGCGCCAGCAGCTTGGGTTTTGGCGGGAGCTCCTACGAGCAGTACTTC; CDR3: CASSLGFGGSSYEQYF
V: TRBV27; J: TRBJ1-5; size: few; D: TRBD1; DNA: TGTGCCAGCAGTCCTTCATTCGGGACAGGGGTTCTAAATCAGCCCCAGCATTTT; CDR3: CASSPSFGTGVLNQPQHF
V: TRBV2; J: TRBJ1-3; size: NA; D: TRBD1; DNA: TGTGCCAGCAGTGAAGAACGGGACAGCTCTGGAAACACCATATATTTT; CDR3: CASSEERDSSGNTIYF
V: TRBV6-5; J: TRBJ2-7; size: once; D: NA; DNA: TGTGCCAGCAGTTACTCTGCGGTGAACGAGCAGTACTTC; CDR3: CASSYSAVNEQYF
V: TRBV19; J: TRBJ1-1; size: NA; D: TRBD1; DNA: TGTGCCAGTAGTCCCAGGGGGCTAACTGAAGCTTTCTTT; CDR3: CASSPRGLTEAFF
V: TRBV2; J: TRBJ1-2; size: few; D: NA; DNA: TGTGCCAGCGGAGACAGTGGCTATGGCTACACCTTC; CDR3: CASGDSGYGYTF
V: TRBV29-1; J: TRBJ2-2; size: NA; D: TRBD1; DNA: TGCAGCGTTGTGGGACAGGGGATAGCCGGGGAGCTGTTTTTT; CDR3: CSVVGQGIAGELFF
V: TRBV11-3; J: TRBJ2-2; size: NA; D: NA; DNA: TGTGCCAGCAGCTTAGGGGGGCCCGCCGGGGAGCTGTTTTTT; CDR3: CASSLGGPAGELFF
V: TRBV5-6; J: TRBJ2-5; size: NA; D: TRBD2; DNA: TGTGCCAGCAGCTCCTTCGCGCGGGGGGGAGACCAAGAGACCCAGTACTTC; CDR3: CASSSFARGGDQETQYF
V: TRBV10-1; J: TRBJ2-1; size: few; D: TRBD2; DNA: TGCGCCAGCAGTGACCCCGGGACTAGCGGGAGGAGTGAGCAGTTCTTC; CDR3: CASSDPGTSGRSEQFF
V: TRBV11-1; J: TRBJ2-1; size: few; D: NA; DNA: TGTGCCAGCAGCTTAGCGCTAAACAATGAGCAGTTCTTC; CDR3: CASSLALNNEQFF
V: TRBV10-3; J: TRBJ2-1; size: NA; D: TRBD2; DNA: TGTGCCTCCCGGACTAGCGGGGTAGACAATGAGCAGTTCTTC; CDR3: CASRTSGVDNEQFF
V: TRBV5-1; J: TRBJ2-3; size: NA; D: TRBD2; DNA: TGCGCCAGCAGCTGGCCCGGCGGGAGTAAGACAGATACGCAGTATTTT; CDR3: CASSWPGGSKTDTQYF
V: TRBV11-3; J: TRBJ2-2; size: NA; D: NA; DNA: TGTGCCAGCAGCTTAAGGGAGGGGGAGCTGTTTTTT; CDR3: CASSLREGELFF
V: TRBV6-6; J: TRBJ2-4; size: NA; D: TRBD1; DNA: TGTGCCAGCAGTCCTGACAGGGGGAACATTCAGTACTTC; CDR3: CASSPDRGNIQYF
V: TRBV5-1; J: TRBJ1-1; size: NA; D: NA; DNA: TGCGCCAGCAGCTTGGCCCAGGGGTTTGACACTGAAGCTTTCTTT; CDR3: CASSLAQGFDTEAFF
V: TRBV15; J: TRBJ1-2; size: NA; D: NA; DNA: TGTGCCACCAGCAGGACATTTAACTATGGCTACACCTTC; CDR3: CATSRTFNYGYTF
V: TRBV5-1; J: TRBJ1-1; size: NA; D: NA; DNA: TGCGCCAGCAGCTTGGGCCCACAGTACACTGAAGCTTTCTTT; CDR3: CASSLGPQYTEAFF
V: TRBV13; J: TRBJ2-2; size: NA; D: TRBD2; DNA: TGTGCCAGCAGGCGACTAGCGGATAGTTCGAACACCGGGGAGCTGTTTTTT; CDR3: CASRRLADSSNTGELFF
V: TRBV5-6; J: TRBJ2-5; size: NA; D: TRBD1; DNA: TGTGCCAGCAGCTGGGCCGGGACAGGGCGAGAGACCCAGTACTTC; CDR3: CASSWAGTGRETQYF
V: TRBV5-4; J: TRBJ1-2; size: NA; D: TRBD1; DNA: TGTGCCAGCAGCATCCAGGACAGGGGAAGCTATGGCTACACCTTC; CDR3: CASSIQDRGSYGYTF
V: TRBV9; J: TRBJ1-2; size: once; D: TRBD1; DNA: TGTGCCAGCAGCGTAGGGCAGGGGGCAGGGGGCTACACCTTC; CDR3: CASSVGQGAGGYTF
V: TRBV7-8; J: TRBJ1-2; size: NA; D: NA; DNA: TGTGCCAGCAGCTTGCTGGAGGTCTCTAACTATGGCTACACCTTC; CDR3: CASSLLEVSNYGYTF
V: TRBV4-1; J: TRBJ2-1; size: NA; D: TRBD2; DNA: TGCGCCAGCAGCCAAGGTGCTAGCGGGAGATCGGATGAGCAGTTCTTC; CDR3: CASSQGASGRSDEQFF
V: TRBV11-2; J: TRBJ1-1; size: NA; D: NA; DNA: TGTGCCAGCAGACCGCGTGCCCTGAACACTGAAGCTTTCTTT; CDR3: CASRPRALNTEAFF
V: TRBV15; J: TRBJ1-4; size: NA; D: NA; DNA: TGTGCCACCAGCGGGGGGTTTGGAACTAATGAAAAACTGTTTTTT; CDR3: CATSGGFGTNEKLFF
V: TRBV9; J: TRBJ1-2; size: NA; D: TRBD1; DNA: TGTGCCAGCAGCGTGGACAGGGCCAAGGTGGGCTACACCTTC; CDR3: CASSVDRAKVGYTF
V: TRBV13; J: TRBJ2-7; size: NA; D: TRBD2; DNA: TGTGCCAGCAGCATACGGACTAGCGGAAACTACGAGCAGTACTTC; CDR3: CASSIRTSGNYEQYF
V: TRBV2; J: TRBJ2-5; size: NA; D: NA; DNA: TGTGCCAGCAGCGCCCAGTCTGAGACCCAGTACTTC; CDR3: CASSAQSETQYF
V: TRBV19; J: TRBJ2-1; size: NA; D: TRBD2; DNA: TGTGCCAGTAGTAGGGGGGGGTTCTACAATGAGCAGTTCTTC; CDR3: CASSRGGFYNEQFF
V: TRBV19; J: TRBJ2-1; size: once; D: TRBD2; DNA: TGTGCCAGTAGTAAATGGGCTAGCGGGGGGAATGAGCAGTTCTTC; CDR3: CASSKWASGGNEQFF
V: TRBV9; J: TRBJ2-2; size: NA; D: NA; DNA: TGTGCCAGCAGCAGGACTTCGAACACCGGGGAGCTGTTTTTT; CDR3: CASSRTSNTGELFF
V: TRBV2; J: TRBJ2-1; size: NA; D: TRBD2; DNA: TGTGCCAGCAGGACCATTAGCGGGGCCTACAATGAGCAGTTCTTC; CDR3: CASRTISGAYNEQFF
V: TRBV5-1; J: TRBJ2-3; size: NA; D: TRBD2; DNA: TGCGCCAGCAGCTTGGATTTAGCGGGTAGCACAGATACGCAGTATTTT; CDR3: CASSLDLAGSTDTQYF
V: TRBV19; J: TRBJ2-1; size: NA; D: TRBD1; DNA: TGTGCCAGTAGTATCGGCGGGACAGGGTCCTACAATGAGCAGTTCTTC; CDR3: CASSIGGTGSYNEQFF
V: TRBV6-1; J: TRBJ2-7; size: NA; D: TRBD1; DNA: TGTGCCAGCACCCCAGGGGGCGGTTACGAGCAGTACTTC; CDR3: CASTPGGGYEQYF
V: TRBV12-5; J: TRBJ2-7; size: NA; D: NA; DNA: TGTGCTAGTGGTTTGGCCACCATCATTCGGGGCTCCTACGAGCAGTACTTC; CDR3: CASGLATIIRGSYEQYF
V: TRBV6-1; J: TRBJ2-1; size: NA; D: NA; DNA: TGTGCCAGCAGTGAATTCCGAGCCCGGTCCTACAATGAGCAGTTCTTC; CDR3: CASSEFRARSYNEQFF
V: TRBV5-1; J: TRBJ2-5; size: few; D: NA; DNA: TGCGCCAGCAGCTTGGGCATTCGGGAGACCCAGTACTTC; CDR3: CASSLGIRETQYF
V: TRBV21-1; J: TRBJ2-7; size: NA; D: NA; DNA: TGTGCCAGCGGCATAAAAGGGGGGCCAGGGGGACCCTCCTACGAGCAGTACTTC; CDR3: CASGIKGGPGGPSYEQYF
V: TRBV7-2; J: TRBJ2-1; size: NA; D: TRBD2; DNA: TGTGCCAGCAGCTTACCGCGGCTAGCGGCGAGCTCCTACAATGAGCAGTTCTTC; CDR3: CASSLPRLAASSYNEQFF
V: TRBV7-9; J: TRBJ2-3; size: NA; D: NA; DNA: TGTGCCAGTGAAACTCGTGTCGGCACAGATACGCAGTATTTT; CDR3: CASETRVGTDTQYF
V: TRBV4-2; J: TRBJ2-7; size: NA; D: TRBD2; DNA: TGTGCCAGCAGCGCTTTAATGCGGGGGAAGCGCTACGAGCAGTACTTC; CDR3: CASSALMRGKRYEQYF
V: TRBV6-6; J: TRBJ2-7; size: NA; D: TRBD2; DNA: TGTGCCAGCAGTTACGCCGGGACTAGCGGGGAACAGTACTTC; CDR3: CASSYAGTSGEQYF
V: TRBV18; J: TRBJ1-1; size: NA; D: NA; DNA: TGTGCCAGCTCTTTGACAGACTCAAACACTGAAGCTTTCTTT; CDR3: CASSLTDSNTEAFF
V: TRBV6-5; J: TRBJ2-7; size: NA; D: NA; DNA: TGTGCCAGCACAGACGGACTCTACGAGCAGTACTTC; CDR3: CASTDGLYEQYF
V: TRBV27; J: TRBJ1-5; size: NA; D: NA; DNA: TGTGCCAGCAGTCCCTCGGACAGTAGCAATCAGCCCCAGCATTTT; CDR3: CASSPSDSSNQPQHF
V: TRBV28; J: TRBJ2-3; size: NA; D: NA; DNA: TGTGCCAGCAGCTTTGGACTAAACGGGGATACGCAGTATTTT; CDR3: CASSFGLNGDTQYF
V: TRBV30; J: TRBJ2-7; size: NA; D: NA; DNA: TGTGCCTGGAAGGAGGACAGAGCCTACGAGCAGTACTTC; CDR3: CAWKEDRAYEQYF
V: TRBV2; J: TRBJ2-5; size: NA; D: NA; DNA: TGTGCCAGCAGCGTGAATGTCGGTGGAGAGACCCAGTACTTC; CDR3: CASSVNVGGETQYF